Listed here is a single T cell receptor beta chain. Its recognized antigen is unknown. No much larger clone is present one base from it, and per-base qualities are unavailable. The sample is drawn from a study of blood T cells in healthy people across ages (dated by TCRdb to the mid-2010s). For the wider study: Template switching captured roughly one uniquely barcoded TCR beta cDNA molecule per two T cells in model experiments. Using deep sequencing normalized with unique cDNA molecular identifiers, the study measured how TCR beta repertoire diversity changes with age. The donors were split into four age groups: young (average 16 years), middle-aged (around 37), aged (more than 55) and long-lived (more than 80). To avoid experimental bias, donors of different ages were randomly spread across the sequencing lanes. For two donors (one aged 18 to 30 and one aged 80 or older), the study analyzed two additional independent replicas of 1 million unique cDNA reads from the same blood draw.

Donors were 35 to 40 systemically healthy Caucasian individuals from Russia aged roughly 6 to 90 years. Each donor gave 9.5 to 10 milliliters of peripheral blood, drawn into EDTA-treated Vacutainer tubes. PBMCs were isolated by Ficoll-Paque density-gradient centrifugation, with at least 7 million obtained per sample. Total RNA, at least 5.5 micrograms per sample, was extracted from PBMCs with Trizol reagent. The percentages of naive CD45RAhigh/CD27high T cells were determined by flow cytometry on a PBMC aliquot from every donor. The full study reports these points: Conclusive comparison of naive and antigen-experienced compartments was prevented by the profiling of bulk unsorted PBMCs. Because the CMV infection status of the donors was unknown, age-related changes in expanded clonotypes may potentially have been confounded. As age increased, observed TCR beta diversity per million T cells dropped in a roughly linear way, and a significant reduction was already evident by age 40. Estimates of total diversity from one million sequenced T cells were regarded as lower bounds and underestimates. The long-lived group showed more naive CD4+ T cells, fewer expanded clones and increased TCR diversity than the aged group, suggesting age selection. Observed TCR beta diversity correlated strongly with the percentage of naive T cells measured by flow cytometry.

The CDR3 contains 12 residues, cysteine and phenylalanine counted. The entry retains the CDR3 DNA only, 36 bases that are in frame from base 1. Taken from the germline V gene, the CDR1 and CDR2 loops are MNHEY and SVGAGI. V was cut back by 8 bases and J by 5 bases, leaving a gap of 12 bases between them. Receptor amplification or capture employed 5' RACE. Sequencing was performed on an Illumina HiSeq 2500. A second PCR of about 6 to 11 cycles was performed with a sample-barcoded 5' primer and a J-beta primer mix. A template-switch 5' adaptor carrying 12 random nucleotides introduced a unique molecular identifier onto each TCR beta cDNA molecule. At least 2.5 million CDR3-containing paired-end reads were obtained from each sample. First-strand cDNA synthesis was performed from all RNA using the Mint cDNA synthesis kit, with priming by a TRBC-specific oligonucleotide. Following uracil-DNA glycosylase treatment, a first 18-cycle PCR with universal primers M1SS and BC2_uni_R was performed on all cDNA. In the paper's pipeline: For normalization, 1 million high-quality reads were randomly selected from each sample, with every read carrying a distinct molecular identifier. Instead of being binned into consensus sequences, reads with shared molecular identifiers were discarded. MiTCR, with a Q25 quality threshold and the strictest error-elimination algorithm, was used for CDR3 identification, clonotype clustering and error correction. A nonparametric unseen species model with Euler transformation was used to estimate lower-bound total TCR beta diversity. Using fastp trimming at Q25 and MiXCR clonotype assembly, TCRdb reanalyzed the public sequencing data and kept in-frame beta chains. A single entry per CDR3 protein holds the most common genes and DNA from its merged rows. Clone size and V and J calls follow TCRdb, not the original study. For this sample there are 850,000 to 1,000,000 distinct CDR3 sequences; around 49% appear just once. Roughly 12% of the sample comes from the top ten.

The sequence links TRBV6-5 to TRBJ1-2; tentative D gene TRBD1, with 5 bases matching. The sequenced sample consisted of blood. The clonotype originates from a man younger than 45 in good health. Here is the DNA: TGTGCCAGCGGGGGGATGCGTTATGGCTACACCTTC. Translated, it gives CASGGMRYGYTF.